This passage covers 27 T cell receptor beta chains from one sample sequenced in a study of control samples from healthy donors and cancer patients (dated by TCRdb to the early 2020s). Library method: the immunoSEQ multiplex PCR assay. The table was pulled from immuneACCESS by TCRdb, which kept in-frame rearrangements only. Such tables lose some clones; where checked, under half of the loss comes from unresolved V genes, and the rest has no known cause. This sample is represented by 150,000 to 200,000 clones; 88% of them were singletons. The ten largest clones take up more than 1.5% of the sample. The sequencing sample was made of blood. Receptor source: a man younger than 35 in good health.

The J gene is TRBJ2-7, the V gene TRBV28; no definite D call. CDR3 length equals 13 residues. The V gene's germline CDR1 is MDHEN and CDR2 SYDVKM. Trimming removed 8 bases at V and 2 bases at J, with 13 bases between. CDR3 sequence reads: CASAPRRAYEQYF. The CDR3 DNA reads as TGTGCCAGCGCCCCTCGGAGAGCCTACGAGCAGTACTTC.

This clone occurred once. The chain joins TRBV7-2 to TRBJ1-1; possible D gene TRBD1, 5 bases. The V end was cut by 5 bases, the J end by 0 bases, with 16 bases between. CDR1 and CDR2 from the germline V gene are SGHTA and FQGNSA. CDR3 size: 16 residues. The CDR3 region is CASSLGTGTVNTEAFF. DNA of the CDR3: TGTGCCAGCAGCCTTGGAACCGGGACGGTGAACACTGAAGCTTTCTTT.

The chain uses TRBV19 and TRBJ2-4, with a tentative D call TRBD2 (5 bases). V lost 0 bases and J lost 0, with 18 bases in between. CDR3 length: 19 amino acids. Germline assignment: CDR1 LNHDA and CDR2 SQIVND (reference sequence). CDR3 sequence: CASSIEARGPPTAKNIQYF. For the CDR3, the DNA is TGTGCCAGTAGTATAGAGGCTAGAGGGCCTCCAACAGCCAAAAACATTCAGTACTTC.

This clone came up once. This chain uses TRBV19 with TRBJ2-2; D remains unclear. Germline CDR1 LNHDA, CDR2 SQIVND (reference sequence). The CDR3 spans 13 residues. Trimming removed 9 bases from V and 7 bases from J, with 15 bases in between. As DNA, the CDR3 is TGTGCCAGCTTCCAGCCACCGGGCGGGGAGCTGTTTTTT. Its translation: CASFQPPGGELFF. The full variable domain, completed using reference TRBV19 and TRBJ2-2, is DGGITQSPKYLFRKEGQNVTLSCEQNLNHDAMYWYRQDPGQGLRLIYYSQIVNDFQKGDIAEGYSVSREKKESFPLTVTSAQKNPTAFYLCASFQPPGGELFFGEGSRLTVL.

V gene TRBV5-1 combines with J gene TRBJ2-3; unclear D gene. CDR1 and CDR2 from the germline V gene are SGHRS and YFSETQ. Trimming took off 0 bases at V and 3 bases at J, with 8 bases between the two ends. This CDR3 has 14 amino acids. The CDR3 region has the DNA TGCGCCAGCAGCTTGGATTCCAATACAGATACGCAGTATTTT. Translating it yields CASSLDSNTDTQYF.

The chain employs TRBV27 and TRBJ2-1, with 9 bases lining up with TRBD2. Trimming took 2 bases from V and 0 from J; bases not matched to a gene: 5. The CDR3 contains 17 residues. Germline-derived CDR1 and CDR2 are MNHEY and SMNVEV (reference sequence). CDR3 sequence (DNA): TGTGCCAGCAGTTTAAGGCTAGCGGGGAGCTCCTACAATGAGCAGTTCTTC. Its protein is CASSLRLAGSSYNEQFF.

The J gene is TRBJ2-7, the V gene TRBV21-1. TRBV21-1 counts as a pseudogene. The CDR3 consists of 15 residues. The CDR3 coding sequence is TGTGCCAGCAGCCAGGGTGGGGGGCTTATCTACGAGCAGTACTTC. Translating it yields CASSQGGGLIYEQYF.

J is TRBJ1-1 and V is TRBV7-2; the D gene is possibly TRBD1 (6 bases). The ends were cut back, 2 bases at V and 4 bases at J, with 20 bases in the middle. This CDR3 comprises 17 residues. From germline, CDR1 is SGHTA and CDR2 FQGNSA. CDR3 sequence: CASSLQTMVIGGTEAFF. The CDR3 DNA reads TGTGCCAGCAGCTTACAGACAATGGTCATAGGGGGCACTGAAGCTTTCTTT.

The chain links TRBV9 to TRBJ2-7, with no clear D. V was pared by 4 bases and J by 2 bases, with 13 bases between. From germline, CDR1 is SGDLS and CDR2 YYNGEE. The CDR3 is 14 amino acids. This CDR3 is CASSSRPIPYEQYF. In DNA form, the CDR3 reads TGTGCCAGCAGCTCCCGACCCATTCCCTACGAGCAGTACTTC.

The chain joins TRBV3-1 (or the pseudogene TRBV3-2) to TRBJ1-2, with a tentative D call TRBD1 (5 bases). Germline lookup yields CDR1 LGHDT and CDR2 YNNKEL (reference sequence). This CDR3 contains 15 residues. V lost 1 base and J lost 3, with 12 bases in between. The CDR3 DNA follows: TGTGCCAGCAGCCAAGTTGGAGGGGTCGACTATGGCTACACCTTC. Translating it yields CASSQVGGVDYGYTF.

The CDR3 DNA follows: TGTGCCAGCAGTTGGACGGCGGGGCGTAGCACAGATACGCAGTATTTT. It yields the protein CASSWTAGRSTDTQYF. The gene calls are TRBV6-2 or TRBV6-3 and TRBJ2-3, with D possibly being TRBD2 (6 bases). Germline CDR1 MNHEY, CDR2 SVGEGT. CDR3 length: 16 residues. V gave up 4 bases and J gave up 0 bases, with 14 bases separating them.

V gene TRBV19 combines with J gene TRBJ1-1; D gene ambiguous. Per germline, CDR1 LNHDA and CDR2 SQIVND (reference sequence). This CDR3 is built from 12 residues. Trimming stripped 8 bases from V and 2 bases from J, with 9 bases between. CDR3 sequence reads: CASREGNTEAFF. For the CDR3, the DNA is TGTGCCAGTCGGGAGGGAAACACTGAAGCTTTCTTT. Full variable domain (missing parts from reference TRBV19 and TRBJ1-1): DGGITQSPKYLFRKEGQNVTLSCEQNLNHDAMYWYRQDPGQGLRLIYYSQIVNDFQKGDIAEGYSVSREKKESFPLTVTSAQKNPTAFYLCASREGNTEAFFGQGTRLTVV.

The V gene is TRBV21-1, the J gene TRBJ1-2; TRBD1 is the table's D call and was not checked against the DNA. TRBV21-1 is an annotated pseudogene. The CDR3 sequence is 16 residues long. The CDR3 region is CASTSRDRQSNYGYTF. The CDR3 nucleotides are TGTGCCAGCACCTCGAGGGACAGGCAGTCTAACTATGGCTACACCTTC.

This chain uses TRBV28 with TRBJ1-1; 7 bases are a match to TRBD1. J gave up 6 bases and V 6 bases, and 10 bases lay outside the gene matches. CDR3 length: 14 residues. Germline CDR1 MDHEN, CDR2 SYDVKM. The CDR3 sequence is CASRRQGRVSEAFF. CDR3 DNA: TGTGCCAGCAGACGACAGGGAAGGGTCTCTGAAGCTTTCTTT.

This rearrangement joins TRBV7-2 to TRBJ1-6; 10 positions agree with TRBD1. Per germline, CDR1 SGHTA and CDR2 FQGNSA. The CDR3 has 18 residues. V gave up 3 bases and J gave up 7 bases; unmatched junction bases: 12. The CDR3 DNA follows: TGTGCCAGCAGCTTTTACGGGACAGGGGATGAGGTGAATTCACCCCTCCACTTT. Translated: CASSFYGTGDEVNSPLHF.

The rearrangement links TRBV10-3 to TRBJ2-7, with 7 bases fitting TRBD1. CDR3 size: 15 residues. CDR1 is ENHRY and CDR2 is SYGVKD in the germline V gene. J was trimmed by 2 bases and V by 3 bases; bases with no gene match: 7. The CDR3 DNA reads TGTGCCATCAGTGAACGAGGGCAGGGGGCCTACGAGCAGTACTTC. Protein: CAISERGQGAYEQYF.

V gene TRBV4-3 combines with J gene TRBJ2-1, with D perhaps matching TRBD1 or TRBD2 (5 bases each). CDR1 and CDR2 from the germline V gene are LGHNA and YSLEER. Trimming removed 0 bases from V and 4 bases from J, with 10 bases in between. There are 15 residues in the CDR3. This CDR3 reads CASSQERGPYNEQFF. In nucleotides, the CDR3 is TGCGCCAGCAGCCAAGAAAGGGGACCTTACAATGAGCAGTTCTTC.

A note on this clone: The same CDR3 is also encoded by other DNA sequences in this sample. The rearrangement uses TRBV7-9 and TRBJ1-1; D is ambiguous. Looked up from germline, CDR1 is SEHNR and CDR2 is FQNEAQ (reference sequence). The CDR3 is 12 amino acids. V shed 2 bases and J shed 5 bases, with 6 bases lying between them. The CDR3 nucleotides read TGTGCCAGCAGCTTATCGGATACTGAAGCTTTCTTT. Its protein is CASSLSDTEAFF.

The rearrangement joins TRBV5-1 to TRBJ1-3; D remains unclear. With 4 bases removed from V and 0 bases from J, the gap between germline ends came to 5 bases. Germline values: CDR1 SGHRS, CDR2 YFSETQ. This CDR3 has 13 amino acids. The CDR3 here is CASSINSGNTIYF. CDR3 sequence (DNA): TGCGCCAGCAGCATCAACTCTGGAAACACCATATATTTT.

The rearrangement links TRBV7-9 to TRBJ1-3; weak D call: TRBD1 (5 bases). V lost 2 bases and J 0 bases, leaving 14 bases between the germline ends. The CDR3 runs to 17 residues. The germline V gene has CDR1 SEHNR and CDR2 FQNEAQ (reference sequence). The CDR3: CASSLRGQGPSGNTIYF. CDR3 coding DNA: TGTGCCAGCAGCTTAAGGGGCCAAGGGCCCTCTGGAAACACCATATATTTT.

The CDR3 DNA is TGTGCCAGCTGGCTCAGATTCGGGACCAACAGCTCCTACAATGAGCAGTTCTTC. It encodes CASWLRFGTNSSYNEQFF. This chain links TRBV27 with TRBJ2-1; either TRBD1 or TRBD2 may supply D (5 bases each). The germline V gene encodes CDR1 MNHEY and CDR2 SMNVEV (reference sequence). This CDR3 has 18 amino acids. The V end was cut by 8 bases, the J end by 0 bases, with 23 bases between.

The chain carries TRBV6-2 or TRBV6-3 and TRBJ1-2; no clear D gene. The CDR3 consists of 13 residues. Trimming left V 4 bases short and J 2 bases short, with 8 bases between. Germline V lookup: CDR1 MNHEY, CDR2 SVGEGT. CDR3 coding DNA: TGTGCCAGCAGTTTAAGGGAAAACTATGGCTACACCTTC. Amino acid sequence: CASSLRENYGYTF.

The chain links TRBV7-6 to TRBJ2-4; 9 nucleotides agree with TRBD1. The V and J ends lost 5 bases and 8 bases, in that order; junction bases with no gene match: 10. Germline CDR1 reads SGHVS; CDR2 reads FNYEAQ. This CDR3 contains 15 residues. CDR3 in DNA: TGTGCCAGCAGCCCAGCTTACAGGGGGCAGGACATTCAGTACTTC. It yields the protein CASSPAYRGQDIQYF.

The rearrangement links TRBV12-3 or TRBV12-4 to TRBJ2-7; the D is unclear. CDR3 length: 11 amino acids. Trimming removed 3 bases at V and 5 bases at J, with 5 bases between. In DNA form, the CDR3 reads TGTGCCAGCAGTTTTGGGAACGAGCAGTACTTC. Translation: CASSFGNEQYF.

The chain uses TRBV19 and TRBJ1-6, with unresolved D. Trimming stripped 2 bases from V and 7 bases from J, with 9 bases between. Per the germline V gene, CDR1 is LNHDA and CDR2 is SQIVND (reference sequence). The CDR3 contains 14 residues. CDR3: CASSIWTENSPLHF. Here the CDR3 DNA reads TGTGCCAGTAGTATATGGACTGAAAATTCACCCCTCCACTTT.

V usage is TRBV28 and J usage is TRBJ2-2; D is uncertain. The CDR3 is 15 residues long. The ends were cut back, 5 bases at V and 4 bases at J, with 14 bases in the middle. From germline, CDR1 is MDHEN and CDR2 SYDVKM. The CDR3 DNA follows: TGTGCCAGCAGTACGGACGCCCGGGTCACCGGGGAGCTGTTTTTT. Translation: CASSTDARVTGELFF.

The rearrangement joins TRBV4-1 to TRBJ2-5, with 7 bases fitting TRBD1. V was pared by 2 bases and J by 9 bases, with 15 bases of the junction left unmatched. CDR3 size: 16 residues. The germline CDR1 and CDR2 sequences are MGHRA and YSYEKL. The CDR3 region is CASSQIPGGQFAAQYF. CDR3 DNA sequence: TGCGCCAGCAGCCAAATCCCAGGGGGACAGTTCGCGGCCCAGTACTTC.